This entry is about one T cell receptor beta chain. Its antigen remains unknown. Measured with immunoSEQ multiplex PCR; TCRdb has only the in-frame clones, and not every one. The sample yields approximately 52,000 clones, 90% seen once. This specimen belongs to a study of chemoradiotherapy in HPV16-positive cancers. Background on the study: Candidate HPV-specific T-cell clones and common TCR motifs came from functional assays in a couple of HPV16-positive patients. The study, taken as a whole, reports: HPV-specific T cells were functionally defined from only a couple of HPV16-positive patients. Non-HPV-specific T cells did not expand in tumors during treatment, whereas candidate HPV-specific clones and E7-related motifs did.

This CDR3 is built from 17 residues. Germline V gene data show CDR1 as LNHDA and CDR2 as SQIVND (reference sequence). After removal of 1 base from V and 4 bases from J, the junction contained 7 bases not matched to a gene. The receptor comes from a human donor with HPV-associated anogenital cancer. V and J are TRBV19 and TRBJ1-2; 12 bases are a match to TRBD1. Sequencing used blood, obtained from a patient who underwent chemoradiotherapy. The CDR3 DNA is TGTGCCAGTAGTATAGGGGACAGGGGGCTAAAGTTCTATGGCTACACCTTC. The encoded protein is CASSIGDRGLKFYGYTF.